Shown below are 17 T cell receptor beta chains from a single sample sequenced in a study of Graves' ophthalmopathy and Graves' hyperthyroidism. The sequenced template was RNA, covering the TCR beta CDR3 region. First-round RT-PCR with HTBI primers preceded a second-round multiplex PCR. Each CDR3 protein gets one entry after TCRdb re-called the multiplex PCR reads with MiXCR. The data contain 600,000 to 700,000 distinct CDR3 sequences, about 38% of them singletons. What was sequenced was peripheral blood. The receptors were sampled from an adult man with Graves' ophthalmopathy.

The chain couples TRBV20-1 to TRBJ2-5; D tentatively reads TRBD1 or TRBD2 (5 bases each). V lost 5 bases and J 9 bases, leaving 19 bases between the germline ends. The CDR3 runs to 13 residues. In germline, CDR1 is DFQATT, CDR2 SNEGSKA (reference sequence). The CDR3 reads CSARDGDNQPQYF. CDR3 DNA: TGCAGTGCTCGGGACGGCGACAATCAGCCCCAGTACTTC.

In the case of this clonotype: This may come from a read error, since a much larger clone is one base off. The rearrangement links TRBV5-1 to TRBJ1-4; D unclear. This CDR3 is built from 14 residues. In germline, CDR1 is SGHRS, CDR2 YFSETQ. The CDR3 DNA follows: TGCGCCAGCAGCTTTGGCAACCTGAATGAAAAACTGTGTTTT. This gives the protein CASSFGNLNEKLCF.

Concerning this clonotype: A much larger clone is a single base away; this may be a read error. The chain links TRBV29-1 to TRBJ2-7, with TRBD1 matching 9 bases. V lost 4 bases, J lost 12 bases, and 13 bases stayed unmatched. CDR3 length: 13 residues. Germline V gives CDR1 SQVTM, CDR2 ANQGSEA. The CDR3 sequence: CSVVTGGSYGRYF. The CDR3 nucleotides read TGCAGCGTTGTGACAGGGGGATCCTACGGGCGGTACTTC.

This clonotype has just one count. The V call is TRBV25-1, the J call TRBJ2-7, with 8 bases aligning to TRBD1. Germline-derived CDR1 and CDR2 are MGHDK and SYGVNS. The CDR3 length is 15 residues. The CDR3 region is CPSSSSSGQGYEQYF. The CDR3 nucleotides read TGTCCTAGCAGTAGTAGTTCTGGACAGGGCTACGAGCAGTACTTC.

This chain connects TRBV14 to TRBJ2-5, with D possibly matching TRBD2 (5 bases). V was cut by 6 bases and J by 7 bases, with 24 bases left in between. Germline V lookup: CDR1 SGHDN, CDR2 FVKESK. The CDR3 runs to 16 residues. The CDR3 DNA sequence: TGTGCCAGCAGTATTCGTCGGGGAGCCTTGAGTGGGACCCAGTACTTC. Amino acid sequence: CASSIRRGALSGTQYF.

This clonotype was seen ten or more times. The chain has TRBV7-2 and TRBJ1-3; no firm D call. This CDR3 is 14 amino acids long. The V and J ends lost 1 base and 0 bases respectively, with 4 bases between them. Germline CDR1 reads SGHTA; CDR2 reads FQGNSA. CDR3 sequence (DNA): TGTGCCAGCAGCTTAGTTGACTCTGGAAACACCATATATTTT. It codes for CASSLVDSGNTIYF.

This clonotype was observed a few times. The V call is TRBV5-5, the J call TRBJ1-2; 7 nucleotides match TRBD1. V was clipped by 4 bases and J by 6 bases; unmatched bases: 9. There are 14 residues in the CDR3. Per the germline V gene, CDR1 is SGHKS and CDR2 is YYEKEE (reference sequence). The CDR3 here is CASSGYRGANGYTF. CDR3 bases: TGTGCCAGCAGCGGGTACAGGGGCGCCAATGGCTACACCTTC.

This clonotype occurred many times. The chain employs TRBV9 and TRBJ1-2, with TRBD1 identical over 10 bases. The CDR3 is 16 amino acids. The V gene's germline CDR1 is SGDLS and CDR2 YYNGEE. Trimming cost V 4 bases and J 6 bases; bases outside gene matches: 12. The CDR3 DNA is TGTGCCAGCAGCCGCGGGGGGACAGGGGATATGAATGGCTACACCTTC. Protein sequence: CASSRGGTGDMNGYTF.

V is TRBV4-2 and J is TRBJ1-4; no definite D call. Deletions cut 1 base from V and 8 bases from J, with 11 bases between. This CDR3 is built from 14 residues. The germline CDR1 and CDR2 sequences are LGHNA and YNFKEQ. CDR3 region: CASSQVVRLEKLFF. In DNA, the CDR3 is TGTGCCAGCAGCCAAGTCGTAAGGCTAGAAAAACTGTTTTTT.

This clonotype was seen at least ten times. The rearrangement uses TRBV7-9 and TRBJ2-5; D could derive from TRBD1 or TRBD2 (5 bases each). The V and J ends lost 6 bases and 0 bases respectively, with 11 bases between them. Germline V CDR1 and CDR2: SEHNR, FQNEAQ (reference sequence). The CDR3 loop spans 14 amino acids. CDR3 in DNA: TGTGCCAGCAGTTCCGGGACGCACCAAGAGACCCAGTACTTC. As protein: CASSSGTHQETQYF.

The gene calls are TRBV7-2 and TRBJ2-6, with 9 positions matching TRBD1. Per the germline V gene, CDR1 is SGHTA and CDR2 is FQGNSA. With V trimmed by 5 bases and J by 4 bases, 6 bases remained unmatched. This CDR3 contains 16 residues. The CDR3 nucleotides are TGTGCCAGCAGCAAAAGGACAGGGGCCGGGGCCAACGTCCTGACTTTC. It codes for CASSKRTGAGANVLTF.

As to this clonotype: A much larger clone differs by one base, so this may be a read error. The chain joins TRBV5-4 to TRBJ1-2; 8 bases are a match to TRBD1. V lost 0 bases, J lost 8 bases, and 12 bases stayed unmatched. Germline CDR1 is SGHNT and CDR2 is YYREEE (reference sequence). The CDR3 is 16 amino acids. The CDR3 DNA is TGTGCCAGCAGCTTGGCTCTGGCCGGGACAGGAGGAGGCTACACCTTC. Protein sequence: CASSLALAGTGGGYTF.

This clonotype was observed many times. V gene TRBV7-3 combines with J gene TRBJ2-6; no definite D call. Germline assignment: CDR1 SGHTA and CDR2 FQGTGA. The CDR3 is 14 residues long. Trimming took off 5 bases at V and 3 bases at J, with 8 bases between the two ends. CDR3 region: CASSPGYGANVLTF. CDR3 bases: TGTGCCAGCAGCCCTGGCTATGGGGCCAACGTCCTGACTTTC.

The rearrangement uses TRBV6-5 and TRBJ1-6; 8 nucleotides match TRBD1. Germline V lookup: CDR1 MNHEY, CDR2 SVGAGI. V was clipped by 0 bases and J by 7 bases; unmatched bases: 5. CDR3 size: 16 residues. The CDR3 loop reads CASSYSTGAGNSPLHF. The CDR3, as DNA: TGTGCCAGCAGTTACTCGACAGGGGCTGGCAATTCACCCCTCCACTTT.

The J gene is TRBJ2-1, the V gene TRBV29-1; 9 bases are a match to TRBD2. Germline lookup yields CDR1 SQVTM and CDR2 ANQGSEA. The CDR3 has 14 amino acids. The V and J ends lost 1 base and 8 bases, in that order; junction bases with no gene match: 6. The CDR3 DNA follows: TGCAGCGTTGAAGTCCAGCGGGAGGCGTATGAGCAGTTCTTC. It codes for CSVEVQREAYEQFF.

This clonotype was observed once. The DNA of the CDR3 is TGTGCCACCAGCAGTGACGCGGGGGCTGGGGCCAACGTCCTGACTTTC. This sequence encodes CATSSDAGAGANVLTF. The chain employs TRBV15 and TRBJ2-6, with TRBD2 matching 7 bases. The ends lost 3 bases at V and 2 bases at J; junction bases unmatched: 4. The CDR3 has 16 amino acids. Germline-derived CDR1 and CDR2 are LNHNV and YYDKDF (reference sequence).

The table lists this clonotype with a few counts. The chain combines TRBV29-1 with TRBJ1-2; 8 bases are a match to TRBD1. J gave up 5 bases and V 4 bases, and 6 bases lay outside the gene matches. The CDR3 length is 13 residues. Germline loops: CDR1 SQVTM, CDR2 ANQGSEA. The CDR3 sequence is CSVGTGLGYGYTF. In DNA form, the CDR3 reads TGCAGCGTTGGGACAGGGCTCGGGTATGGCTACACCTTC.